This T cell receptor beta chain was recovered during a study of T-cell reconstitution after alpha-beta-depleted transplantation in children (dated by TCRdb to the mid-2010s). Regarding the study in general: Using TCR repertoire profiling, the study quantitatively followed how T-cell immune reconstitution unfolded in children after TCRalphabeta/CD19-depleted allogeneic hematopoietic cell transplantation. Findings and caveats that apply to the study as a whole: The high TCRbeta diversity at day 60 in some patients was ascribed to recipient T cells and intrathymic progenitors that had survived conditioning. Hyperexpanded clone frequencies declined over subsequent months; after one year, T-cell counts and TCRbeta diversity were mostly attributed to newly produced T cells. About two months after transplant, the apparently early recovery of alphabetaT-cell counts reportedly depended on just several hundred clones that had expanded rapidly and came from non-depleted graft cells.

The CDR3 spans 15 residues, from the cysteine through the phenylalanine. The kept DNA is CDR3 alone, 45 bases in frame from the first base. The germline V gene yields SGHTA for CDR1 and FQGTGA for CDR2. The germline V and J ends show losses of 5 bases and 4 bases respectively, and no gene match explains 7 bases of the junction. The library was made by PCR. Instrument used: Illumina HiSeq 2500. Molecular barcoding was employed in the preparation of TCR libraries, with unique molecular identifiers being used to normalize TCRbeta repertoire quantification. Using fastp trimming at Q25 and MiXCR clonotype assembly, TCRdb reanalyzed the public sequencing data and kept in-frame beta chains. Rows with a matching CDR3 protein are joined into one entry that keeps the most common DNA and genes. This sample lists about 470,000 distinct CDR3 sequences; roughly two fifths were detected once. Around a quarter of the sample belongs to the ten largest clones.

The treatment or condition label here, explained by the study, means: allogeneic hematopoietic cell transplantation with graft depleted of TCRalphabeta T cells and CD19 B cells. The children who served as transplant recipients had been given grafts of TCRalphabeta/CD19-depleted allogeneic hematopoietic cells. This clonotype was found a few times. Its antigen has not been determined. No base-level quality is on record; no much larger clone is a single base apart. Recombination joined TRBV7-3 with TRBJ2-1; TRBD2 fits 8 bases in the junction. The sequence derives from a girl under 10 years old with aplastic anemia, due to receive a stem cell transplant. This sample comprised PBMCs, obtained before TCRalphabeta/CD19-depleted stem cell transplant. The DNA sequence reads TGTGCCAGCAGCCCTCGGACTAGCCGTTACAATGAGCAGTTCTTC. Its protein is CASSPRTSRYNEQFF.